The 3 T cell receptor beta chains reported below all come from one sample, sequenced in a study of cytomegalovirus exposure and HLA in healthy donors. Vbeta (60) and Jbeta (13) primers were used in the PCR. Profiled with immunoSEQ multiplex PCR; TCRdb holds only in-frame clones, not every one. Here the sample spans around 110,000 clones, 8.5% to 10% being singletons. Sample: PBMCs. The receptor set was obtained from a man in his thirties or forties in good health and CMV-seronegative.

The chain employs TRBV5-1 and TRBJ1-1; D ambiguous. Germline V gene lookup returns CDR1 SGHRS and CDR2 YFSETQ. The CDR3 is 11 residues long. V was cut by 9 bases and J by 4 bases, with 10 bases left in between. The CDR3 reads CANPSGTEAFF. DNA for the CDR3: TGCGCCAACCCCTCGGGCACTGAAGCTTTCTTT.

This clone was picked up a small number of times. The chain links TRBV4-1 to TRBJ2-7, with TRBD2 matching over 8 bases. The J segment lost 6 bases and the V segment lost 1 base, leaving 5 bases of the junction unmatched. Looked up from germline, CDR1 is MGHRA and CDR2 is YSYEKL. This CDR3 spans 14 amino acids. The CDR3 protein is CASSQGTAGVEQYF. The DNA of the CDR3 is TGCGCCAGCAGCCAAGGAACAGCGGGAGTCGAGCAGTACTTC.

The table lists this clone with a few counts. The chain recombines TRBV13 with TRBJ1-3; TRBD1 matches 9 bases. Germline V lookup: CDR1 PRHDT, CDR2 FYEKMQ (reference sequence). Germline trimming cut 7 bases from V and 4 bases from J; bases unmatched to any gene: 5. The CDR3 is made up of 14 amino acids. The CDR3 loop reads CASKGQGVGNTIYF. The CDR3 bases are TGTGCCAGCAAGGGACAGGGTGTGGGAAACACCATATATTTT. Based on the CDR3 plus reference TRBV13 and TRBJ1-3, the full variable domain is AAGVIQSPRHLIKEKRETATLKCYPIPRHDTVYWYQQGPGQDPQFLISFYEKMQSDKGSIPDRFSAQQFSDYHSELNMSSLELGDSALYFCASKGQGVGNTIYFGEGSWLTVV.